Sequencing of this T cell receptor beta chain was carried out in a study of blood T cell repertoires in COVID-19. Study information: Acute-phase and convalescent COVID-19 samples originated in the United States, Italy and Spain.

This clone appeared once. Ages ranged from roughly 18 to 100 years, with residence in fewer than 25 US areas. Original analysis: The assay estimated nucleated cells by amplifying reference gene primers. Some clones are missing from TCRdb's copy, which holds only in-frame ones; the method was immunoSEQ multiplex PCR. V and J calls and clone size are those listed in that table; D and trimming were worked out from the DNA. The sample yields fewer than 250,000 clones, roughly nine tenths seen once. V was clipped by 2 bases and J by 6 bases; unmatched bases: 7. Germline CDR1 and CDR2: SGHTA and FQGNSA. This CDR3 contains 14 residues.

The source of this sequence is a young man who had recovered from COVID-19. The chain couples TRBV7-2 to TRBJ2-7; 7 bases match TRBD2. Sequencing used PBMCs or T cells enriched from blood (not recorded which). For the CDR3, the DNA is TGTGCCAGCAGCTTACGTTCCGGGAGGAGCGAGCAGTACTTC. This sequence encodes CASSLRSGRSEQYF.